The clone carrying this T cell receptor (beta chain) was seen repeatedly, ten times or more. Its target is not known. The data are from a study of regulatory T cells in long-lasting Graves disease. V lost 8 bases and J 2 bases, leaving 19 bases between the germline ends. There are 16 residues in the CDR3. The germline CDR1 and CDR2 sequences are MNHEY and SMNVEV (reference sequence). The sample's time point: newly diagnosed GD, antithyroid drugs for less than 3 months. Extracted PBMC RNA gave rise to the TCR library. As collected, the peripheral blood samples measured nine milliliters each and went into EDTA tubes. Findings of the study overall: Persistent disease showed a preference for TRBV28, TRBJ1-2 and TRBJ2-5.

The TCR beta library used iRepertoire HTBI primers with Arm-PCR amplification of CDR3. As processed by the authors: Taken together, the samples had 62 TRBV and more than 11 TRBJ segments identified. TCRdb reprocessed the multiplex PCR reads via MiXCR and lists one record per CDR3 protein. TCRdb's processing, not the authors' own work, is the source of the V and J calls. The table includes over 350,000 distinct CDR3 sequences, about 15% detected once. The sample was also reused in another study, on T cells in Graves' hyperthyroidism and ophthalmopathy. From that second work: The study left out patients who had uncontrolled infection, other autoimmune disease, pregnancy or lactation.

The sequence was obtained from a woman between 35 and 50 years old with Graves disease. Sample: peripheral blood mononuclear cells (PBMCs), taken at new diagnosis, from a patient treated with antithyroid drugs. The V call is TRBV27, the J call TRBJ1-5; a weak D match, TRBD1 (5 bases). This CDR3 is CASQFSGALGNQPQHF. CDR3 bases: TGTGCCAGCCAATTCTCTGGGGCTTTGGGCAATCAGCCCCAGCATTTT.